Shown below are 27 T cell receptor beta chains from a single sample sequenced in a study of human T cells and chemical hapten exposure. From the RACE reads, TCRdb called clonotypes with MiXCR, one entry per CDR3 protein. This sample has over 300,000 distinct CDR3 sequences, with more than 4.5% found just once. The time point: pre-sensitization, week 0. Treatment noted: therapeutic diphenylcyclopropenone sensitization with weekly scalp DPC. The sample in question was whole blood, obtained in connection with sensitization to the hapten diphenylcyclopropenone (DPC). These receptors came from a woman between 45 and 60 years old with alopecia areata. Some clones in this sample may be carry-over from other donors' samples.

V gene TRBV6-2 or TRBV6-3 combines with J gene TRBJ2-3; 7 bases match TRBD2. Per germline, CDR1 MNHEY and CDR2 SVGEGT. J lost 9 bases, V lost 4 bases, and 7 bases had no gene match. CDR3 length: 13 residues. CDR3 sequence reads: CASSLTSSATQYF. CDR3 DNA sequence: TGTGCCAGCAGTTTGACTAGCTCAGCCACGCAGTATTTT.

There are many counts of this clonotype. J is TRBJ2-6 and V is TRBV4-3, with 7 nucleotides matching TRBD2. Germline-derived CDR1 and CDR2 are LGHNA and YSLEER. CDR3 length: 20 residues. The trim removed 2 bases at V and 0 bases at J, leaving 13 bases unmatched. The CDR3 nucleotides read TGCGCCAGCAGCCAAAGACTAGCCGCTGCCACCCCCTCTGGGGCCAACGTCCTGACTTTC. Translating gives CASSQRLAAATPSGANVLTF.

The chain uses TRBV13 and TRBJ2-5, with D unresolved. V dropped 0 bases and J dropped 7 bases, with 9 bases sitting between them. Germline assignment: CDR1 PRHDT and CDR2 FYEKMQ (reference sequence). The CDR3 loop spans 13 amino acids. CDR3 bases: TGTGCCAGCAGCTTAGGGACCTTTGGGACCCAGTACTTC. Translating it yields CASSLGTFGTQYF.

This CDR3 reads CSVTTTGQNSPLHF. For the CDR3, the DNA is TGCAGCGTTACAACGACAGGCCAGAATTCACCCCTCCACTTT. V gene TRBV29-1 combines with J gene TRBJ1-6, with D tentatively TRBD1 (6 bases). From germline, CDR1 is SQVTM and CDR2 ANQGSEA. The CDR3 extends over 14 amino acids. Trimming left V 5 bases short and J 7 bases short, with 15 bases between.

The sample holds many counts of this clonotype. The chain's CDR3 is CASSSDRNQPQHF. The CDR3 coding sequence is TGTGCCAGCAGTTCCGACAGAAATCAGCCCCAGCATTTT. The V and J genes are TRBV18 and TRBJ1-5; D possibly corresponds to TRBD1 (5 bases). Germline V gives CDR1 KGHSH, CDR2 LQKENI. There are 13 residues in the CDR3. V was shortened by 8 bases and J by 4 bases, with 12 bases between the two germline ends. The complete variable domain, with remaining parts taken from reference TRBV18 and TRBJ1-5, reads NAGVMQNPRHLVRRRGQEARLRCSPMKGHSHVYWYRQLPEEGLKFMVYLQKENIIDESGMPKERFSAEFPKEGPSILRIQQVVRGDSAAYFCASSSDRNQPQHFGDGTRLSIL.

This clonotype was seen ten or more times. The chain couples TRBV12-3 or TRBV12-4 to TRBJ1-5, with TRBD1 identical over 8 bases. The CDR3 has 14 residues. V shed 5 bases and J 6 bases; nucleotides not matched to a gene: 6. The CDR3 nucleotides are TGTGCCAGCAGTCAGACAGGGGTCAGTCAGCCCCAGCATTTT. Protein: CASSQTGVSQPQHF.

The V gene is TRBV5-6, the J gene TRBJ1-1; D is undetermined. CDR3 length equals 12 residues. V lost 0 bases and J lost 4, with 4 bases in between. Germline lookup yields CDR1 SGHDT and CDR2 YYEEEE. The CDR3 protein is CASSLAVTEAFF. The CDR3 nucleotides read TGTGCCAGCAGCTTGGCGGTCACTGAAGCTTTCTTT.

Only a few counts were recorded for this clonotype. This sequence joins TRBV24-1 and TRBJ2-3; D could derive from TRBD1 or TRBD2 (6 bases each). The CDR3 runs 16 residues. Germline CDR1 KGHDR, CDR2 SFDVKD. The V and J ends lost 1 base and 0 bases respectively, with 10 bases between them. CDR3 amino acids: CATSDFGGGSTDTQYF. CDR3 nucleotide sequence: TGTGCCACCAGTGATTTCGGGGGCGGGAGCACAGATACGCAGTATTTT.

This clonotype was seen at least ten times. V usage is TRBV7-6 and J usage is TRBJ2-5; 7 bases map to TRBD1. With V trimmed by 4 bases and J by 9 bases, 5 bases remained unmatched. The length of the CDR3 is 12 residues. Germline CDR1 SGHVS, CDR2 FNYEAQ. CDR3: CASSSLQGAQYF. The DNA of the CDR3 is TGTGCCAGCAGCTCTCTTCAGGGGGCCCAGTACTTC.

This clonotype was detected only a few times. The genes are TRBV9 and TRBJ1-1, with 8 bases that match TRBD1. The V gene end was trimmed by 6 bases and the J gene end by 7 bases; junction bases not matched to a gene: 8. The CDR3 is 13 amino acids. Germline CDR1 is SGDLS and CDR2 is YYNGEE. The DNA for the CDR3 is TGTGCCAGCACGCAGGGGGCGAGCAGTGAAGCTTTCTTT. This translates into CASTQGASSEAFF. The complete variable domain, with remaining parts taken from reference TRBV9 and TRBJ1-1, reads DSGVTQTPKHLITATGQRVTLRCSPRSGDLSVYWYQQSLDQGLQFLIQYYNGEERAKGNILERFSAQQFPDLHSELNLSSLELGDSALYFCASTQGASSEAFFGQGTRLTVV.

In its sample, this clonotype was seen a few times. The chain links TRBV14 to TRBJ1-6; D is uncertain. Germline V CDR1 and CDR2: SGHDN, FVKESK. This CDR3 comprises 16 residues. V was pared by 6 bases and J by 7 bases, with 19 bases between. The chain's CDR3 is CASSLRSGYGNSPLHF. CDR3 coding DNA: TGTGCCAGCAGTTTAAGATCGGGATATGGCAATTCACCCCTCCACTTT.

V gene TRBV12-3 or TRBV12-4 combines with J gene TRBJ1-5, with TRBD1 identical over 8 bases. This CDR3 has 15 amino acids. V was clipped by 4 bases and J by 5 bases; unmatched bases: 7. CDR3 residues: CASSSTGAEDQPQHF. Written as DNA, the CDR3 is TGTGCCAGCAGTTCGACAGGGGCGGAAGATCAGCCCCAGCATTTT.

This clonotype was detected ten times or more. The CDR3 DNA follows: TGTGCCAGCAGCTTAGCCCGAAGGAGCGGGGGGGCCCATGAGCAGTTCTTC. Translating gives CASSLARRSGGAHEQFF. This rearrangement joins TRBV7-2 to TRBJ2-1, with TRBD2 identical over 10 bases. Trimming at V came to 0 bases and at J to 8 bases, leaving 10 bases not matched to a gene. The germline V gene has CDR1 SGHTA and CDR2 FQGNSA. The CDR3 loop spans 17 amino acids.

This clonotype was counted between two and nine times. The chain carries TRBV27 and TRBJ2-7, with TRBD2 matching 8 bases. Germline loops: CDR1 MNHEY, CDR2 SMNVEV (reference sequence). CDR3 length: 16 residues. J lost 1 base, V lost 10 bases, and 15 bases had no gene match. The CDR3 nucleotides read TGTGCCACTAGCCTGGGCGCAGCGGGAGCTTCCTACGAGCAGTACTTC. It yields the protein CATSLGAAGASYEQYF.

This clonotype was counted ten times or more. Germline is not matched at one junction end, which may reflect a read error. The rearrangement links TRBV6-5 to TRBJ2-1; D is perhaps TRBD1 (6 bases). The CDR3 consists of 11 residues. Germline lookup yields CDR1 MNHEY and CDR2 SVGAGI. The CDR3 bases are TGTGCCAGCAGTCAGGGGACCTGGGGAGTCTTC. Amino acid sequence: CASSQGTWGVF.

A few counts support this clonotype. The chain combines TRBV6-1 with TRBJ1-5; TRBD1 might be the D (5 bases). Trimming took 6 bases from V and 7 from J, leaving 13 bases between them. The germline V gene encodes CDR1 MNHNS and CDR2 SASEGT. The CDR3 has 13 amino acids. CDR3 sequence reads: CASSTGVSQPQHF. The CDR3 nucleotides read TGTGCCAGCAGCACAGGTGTCTCCCAGCCCCAGCATTTT.

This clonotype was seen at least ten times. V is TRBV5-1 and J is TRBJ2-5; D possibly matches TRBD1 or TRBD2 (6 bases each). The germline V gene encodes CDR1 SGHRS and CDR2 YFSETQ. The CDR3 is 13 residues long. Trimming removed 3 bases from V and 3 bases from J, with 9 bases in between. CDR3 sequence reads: CASSSRGEETQYF. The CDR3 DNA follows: TGCGCCAGCAGCTCGAGGGGGGAAGAGACCCAGTACTTC.

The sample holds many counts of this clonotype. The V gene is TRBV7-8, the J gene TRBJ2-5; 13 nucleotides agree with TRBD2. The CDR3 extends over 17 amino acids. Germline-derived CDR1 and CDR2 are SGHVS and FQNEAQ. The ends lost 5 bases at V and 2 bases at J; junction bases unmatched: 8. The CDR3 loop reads CASSHGLAGVRQETQYF. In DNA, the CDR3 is TGTGCCAGCAGCCACGGACTAGCGGGAGTGCGGCAAGAGACCCAGTACTTC.

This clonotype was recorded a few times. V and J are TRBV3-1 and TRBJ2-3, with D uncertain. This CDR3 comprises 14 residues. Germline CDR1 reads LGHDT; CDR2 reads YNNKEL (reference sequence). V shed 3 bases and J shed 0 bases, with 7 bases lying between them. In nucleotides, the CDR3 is TGTGCCAGCAGCCACCAACCTAGCACAGATACGCAGTATTTT. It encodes CASSHQPSTDTQYF.

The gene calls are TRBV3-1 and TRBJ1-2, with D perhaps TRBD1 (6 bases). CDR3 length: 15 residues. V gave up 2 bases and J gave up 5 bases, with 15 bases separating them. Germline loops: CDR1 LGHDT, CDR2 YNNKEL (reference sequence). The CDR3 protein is CASSQPSQGNYGYTF. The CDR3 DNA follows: TGTGCCAGCAGCCAACCGAGTCAGGGGAATTATGGCTACACCTTC.

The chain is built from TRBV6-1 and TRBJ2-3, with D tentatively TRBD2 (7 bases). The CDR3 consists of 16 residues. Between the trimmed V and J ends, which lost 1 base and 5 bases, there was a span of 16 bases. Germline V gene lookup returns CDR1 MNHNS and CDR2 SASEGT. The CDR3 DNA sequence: TGTGCCAGCAGTGAAGAACCGGGGGGCCAAGGAGATACGCAGTATTTT. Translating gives CASSEEPGGQGDTQYF.

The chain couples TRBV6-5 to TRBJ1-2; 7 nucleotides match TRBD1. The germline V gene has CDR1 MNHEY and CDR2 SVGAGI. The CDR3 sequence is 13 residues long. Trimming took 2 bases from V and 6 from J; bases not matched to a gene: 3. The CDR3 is CASSYRQGHGYTF. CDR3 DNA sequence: TGTGCCAGCAGTTACCGACAGGGACATGGCTACACCTTC.

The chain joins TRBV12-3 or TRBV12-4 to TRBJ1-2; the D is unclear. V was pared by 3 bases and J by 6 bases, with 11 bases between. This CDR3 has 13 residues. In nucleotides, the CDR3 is TGTGCCAGCAGTTTCGTCGCCGGCGATGGCTACACCTTC. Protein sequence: CASSFVAGDGYTF.

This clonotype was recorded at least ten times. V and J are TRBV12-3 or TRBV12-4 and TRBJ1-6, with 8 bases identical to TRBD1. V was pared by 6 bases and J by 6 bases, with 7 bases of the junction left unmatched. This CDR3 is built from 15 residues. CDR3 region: CASRGTQGVNSPLHF. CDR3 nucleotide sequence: TGTGCCAGCAGAGGAACACAGGGGGTTAATTCACCCCTCCACTTT.

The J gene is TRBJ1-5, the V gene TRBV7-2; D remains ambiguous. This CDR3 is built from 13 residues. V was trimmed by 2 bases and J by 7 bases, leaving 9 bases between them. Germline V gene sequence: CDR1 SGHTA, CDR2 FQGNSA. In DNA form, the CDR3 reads TGTGCCAGCAGCTTACCGGGGAACCAGCCCCAGCATTTT. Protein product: CASSLPGNQPQHF.

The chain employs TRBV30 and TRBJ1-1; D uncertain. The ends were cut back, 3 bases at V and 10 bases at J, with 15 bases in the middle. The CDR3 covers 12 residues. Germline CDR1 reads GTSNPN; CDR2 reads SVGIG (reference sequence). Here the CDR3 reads CAWRLEAGAAFF. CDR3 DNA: TGTGCCTGGAGGCTAGAGGCCGGCGCAGCTTTCTTT.

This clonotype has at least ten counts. The CDR3 coding sequence is TGCGCCAGCAGCTTGGACAGGGAAGGAGAGACCCAGTACTTC. Its translation: CASSLDREGETQYF. The rearrangement joins TRBV5-1 to TRBJ2-5, with D possibly TRBD1 on 6 matching bases. CDR1 and CDR2 (germline): SGHRS, YFSETQ. The CDR3 totals 14 residues. The V end lost 0 bases, the J end lost 4 bases, and 10 bases lay between the germline ends.